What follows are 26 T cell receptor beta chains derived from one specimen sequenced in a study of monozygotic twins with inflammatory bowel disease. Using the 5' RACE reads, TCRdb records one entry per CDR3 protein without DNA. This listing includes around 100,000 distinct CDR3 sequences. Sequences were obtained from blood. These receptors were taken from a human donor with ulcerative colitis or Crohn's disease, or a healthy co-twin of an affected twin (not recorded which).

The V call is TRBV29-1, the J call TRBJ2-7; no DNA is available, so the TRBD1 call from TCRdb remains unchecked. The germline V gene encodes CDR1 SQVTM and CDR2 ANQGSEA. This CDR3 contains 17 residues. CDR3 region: CSVEGGRGTGLPGEQYF.

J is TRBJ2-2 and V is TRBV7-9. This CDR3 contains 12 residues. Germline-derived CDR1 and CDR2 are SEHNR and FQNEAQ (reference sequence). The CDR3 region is CAQPGAVGELFF.

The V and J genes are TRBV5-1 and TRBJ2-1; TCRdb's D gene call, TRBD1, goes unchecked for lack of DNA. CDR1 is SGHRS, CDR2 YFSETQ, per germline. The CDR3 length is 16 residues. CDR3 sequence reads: CASSRDGTGLYNEQFF.

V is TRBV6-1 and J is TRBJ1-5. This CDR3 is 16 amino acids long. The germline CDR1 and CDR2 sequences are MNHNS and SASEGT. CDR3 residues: CASSELLGEYNQPQHF.

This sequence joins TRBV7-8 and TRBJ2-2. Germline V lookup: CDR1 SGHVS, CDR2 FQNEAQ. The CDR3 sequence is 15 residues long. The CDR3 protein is CASSLTEPNTGELFF. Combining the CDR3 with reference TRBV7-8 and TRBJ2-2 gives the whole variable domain GAGVSQSPRYKVAKRGQDVALRCDPISGHVSLFWYQQALGQGPEFLTYFQNEAQLDKSGLPSDRFFAERPEGSVSTLKIQRTQQEDSAVYLCASSLTEPNTGELFFGEGSRLTVL.

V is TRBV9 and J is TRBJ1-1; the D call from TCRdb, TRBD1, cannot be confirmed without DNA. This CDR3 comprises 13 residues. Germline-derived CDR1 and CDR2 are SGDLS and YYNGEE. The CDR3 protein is CASTGPGDTEAFF.

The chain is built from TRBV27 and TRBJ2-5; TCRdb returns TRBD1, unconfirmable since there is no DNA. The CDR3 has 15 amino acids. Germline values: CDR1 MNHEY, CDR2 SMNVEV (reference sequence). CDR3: CASSFLRDSQETQYF.

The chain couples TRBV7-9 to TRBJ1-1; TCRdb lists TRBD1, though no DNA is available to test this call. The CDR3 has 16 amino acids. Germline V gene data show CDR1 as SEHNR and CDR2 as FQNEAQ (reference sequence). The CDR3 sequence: CASSVLRDRGQGEAFF.

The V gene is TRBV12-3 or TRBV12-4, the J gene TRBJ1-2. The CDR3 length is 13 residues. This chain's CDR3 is CASSLVVNYGYTF.

This chain's CDR3 is CASSFSGSNTEAFF. The chain combines TRBV12-3 or TRBV12-4 with TRBJ1-1; TCRdb outputs TRBD1, but without DNA this stays unchecked. The CDR3 is 14 amino acids.

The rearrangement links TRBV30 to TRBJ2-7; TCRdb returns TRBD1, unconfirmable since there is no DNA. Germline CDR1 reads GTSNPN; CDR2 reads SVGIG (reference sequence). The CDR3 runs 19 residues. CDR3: CAWRGGDGGPTSESYEQYF. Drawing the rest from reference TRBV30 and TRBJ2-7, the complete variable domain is SQTIHQWPATLVQPVGSPLSLECTVEGTSNPNLYWYRQAAGRGLQLLFYSVGIGQISSEVPQNLSASRPQDRQFILSSKKLLLSDSGFYLCAWRGGDGGPTSESYEQYFGPGTRLTVT.

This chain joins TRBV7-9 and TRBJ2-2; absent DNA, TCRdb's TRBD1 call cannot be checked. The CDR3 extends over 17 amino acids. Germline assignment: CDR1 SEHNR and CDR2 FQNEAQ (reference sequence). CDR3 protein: CASSFTLFRGRSGELFF.

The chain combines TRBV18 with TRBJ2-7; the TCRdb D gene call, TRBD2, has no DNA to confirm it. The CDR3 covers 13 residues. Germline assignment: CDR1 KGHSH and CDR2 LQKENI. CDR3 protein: CASSPLEEVEQYF.

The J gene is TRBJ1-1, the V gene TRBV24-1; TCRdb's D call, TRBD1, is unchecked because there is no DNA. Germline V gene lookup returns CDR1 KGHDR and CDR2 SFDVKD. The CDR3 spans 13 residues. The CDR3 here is CATSDPGHTEAFF.

CDR3 sequence: CASSLTSPPNTEAFF. The gene calls are TRBV7-3 and TRBJ1-1; lacking DNA, the TRBD1 call made by TCRdb goes unchecked. CDR1 and CDR2 (germline): SGHTA, FQGTGA. The CDR3 totals 15 residues.

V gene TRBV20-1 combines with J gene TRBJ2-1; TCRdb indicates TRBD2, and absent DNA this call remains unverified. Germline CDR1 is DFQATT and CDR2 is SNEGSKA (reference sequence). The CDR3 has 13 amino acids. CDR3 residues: CSAPRLGVGEQFF.

This CDR3 reads CASSAGQGRVGELFF. The chain joins TRBV5-4 to TRBJ2-2; no DNA is available, so the TRBD1 call from TCRdb remains unchecked. Germline-derived CDR1 and CDR2 are SGHNT and YYREEE (reference sequence). The CDR3 contains 15 residues. Drawing the rest from reference TRBV5-4 and TRBJ2-2, the complete variable domain is ETGVTQSPTHLIKTRGQQVTLRCSSQSGHNTVSWYQQALGQGPQFIFQYYREEENGRGNFPPRFSGLQFPNYSSELNVNALELDDSALYLCASSAGQGRVGELFFGEGSRLTVL.

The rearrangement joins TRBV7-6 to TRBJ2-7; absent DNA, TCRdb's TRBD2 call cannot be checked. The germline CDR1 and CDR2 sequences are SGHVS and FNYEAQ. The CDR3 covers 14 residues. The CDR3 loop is CASGAGYLSYEQYF.

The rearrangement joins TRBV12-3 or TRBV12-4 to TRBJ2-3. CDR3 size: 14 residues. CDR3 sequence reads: CASSFVGIVDTQYF.

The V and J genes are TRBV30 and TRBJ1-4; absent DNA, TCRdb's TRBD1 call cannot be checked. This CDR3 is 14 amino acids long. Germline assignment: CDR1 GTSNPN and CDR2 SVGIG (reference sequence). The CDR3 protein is CAWGRDRRSEKLFF.

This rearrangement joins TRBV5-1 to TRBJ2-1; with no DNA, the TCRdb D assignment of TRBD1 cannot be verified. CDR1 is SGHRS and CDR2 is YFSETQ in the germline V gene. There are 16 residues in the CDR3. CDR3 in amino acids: CASSGTPRDSFNEQFF.

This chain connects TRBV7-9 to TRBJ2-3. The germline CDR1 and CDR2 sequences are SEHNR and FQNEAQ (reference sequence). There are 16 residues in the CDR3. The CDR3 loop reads CASSLARQLLTDTQYF.

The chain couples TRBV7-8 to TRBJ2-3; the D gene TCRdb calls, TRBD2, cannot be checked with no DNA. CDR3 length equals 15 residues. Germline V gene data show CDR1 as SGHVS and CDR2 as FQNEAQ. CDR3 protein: CASSLISGSTDTQYF.

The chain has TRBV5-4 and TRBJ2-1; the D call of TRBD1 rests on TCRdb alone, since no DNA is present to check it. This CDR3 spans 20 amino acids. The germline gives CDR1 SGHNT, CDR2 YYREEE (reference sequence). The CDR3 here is CASSVEGVRDTKLSYNEQFF. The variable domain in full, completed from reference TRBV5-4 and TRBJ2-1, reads ETGVTQSPTHLIKTRGQQVTLRCSSQSGHNTVSWYQQALGQGPQFIFQYYREEENGRGNFPPRFSGLQFPNYSSELNVNALELDDSALYLCASSVEGVRDTKLSYNEQFFGPGTRLTVL.

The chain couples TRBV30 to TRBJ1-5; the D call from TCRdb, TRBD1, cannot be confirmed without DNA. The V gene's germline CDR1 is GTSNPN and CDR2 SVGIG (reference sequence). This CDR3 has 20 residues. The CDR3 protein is CAWSPNSRGRGQGSNQPQHF.

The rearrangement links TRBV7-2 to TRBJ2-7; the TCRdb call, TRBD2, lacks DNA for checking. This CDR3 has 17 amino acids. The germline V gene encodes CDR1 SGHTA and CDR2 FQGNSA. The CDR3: CASSSFGPGGPFYEQYF.